These 2 T cell receptor beta chains originate from one sample sequenced in a study of control samples from healthy donors and cancer patients. The data were produced by immunoSEQ multiplex PCR, yet TCRdb's version contains in-frame clones alone and is incomplete. The data hold 100,000 to 150,000 clones, with less than 95% observed a single time. Material: blood. These receptors originate from a man aged 18 to 30 in good health.

The chain has TRBV9 and TRBJ1-2; D is ambiguous. In germline, CDR1 is SGDLS, CDR2 YYNGEE. V was clipped by 0 bases and J by 0 bases, with 15 bases between them. The CDR3 runs to 17 residues. In nucleotides, the CDR3 is TGTGCCAGCAGCGTAGCTCACGGGGTCGGACCTAACTATGGCTACACCTTC. Translated, it gives CASSVAHGVGPNYGYTF.

This sequence joins TRBV4-2 and TRBJ1-2; 7 bases align to TRBD1. CDR3 length: 16 residues. CDR1 and CDR2 (germline): LGHNA, YNFKEQ. Trimming cost V 4 bases and J 5 bases; bases outside gene matches: 13. DNA of the CDR3: TGTGCCAGCAGCCCCCGAATCCACAGGGGTAGGTATGGCTACACCTTC. Encoded protein: CASSPRIHRGRYGYTF.